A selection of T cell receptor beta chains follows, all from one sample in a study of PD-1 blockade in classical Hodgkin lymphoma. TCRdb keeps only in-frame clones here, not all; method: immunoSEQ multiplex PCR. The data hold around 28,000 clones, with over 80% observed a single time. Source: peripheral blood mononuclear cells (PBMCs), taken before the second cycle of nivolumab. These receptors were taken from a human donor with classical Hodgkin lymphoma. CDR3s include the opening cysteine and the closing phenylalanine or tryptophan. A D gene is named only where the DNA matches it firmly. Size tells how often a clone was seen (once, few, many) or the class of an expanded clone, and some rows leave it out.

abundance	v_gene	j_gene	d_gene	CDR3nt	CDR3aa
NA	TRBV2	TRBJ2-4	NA	TGTGCCAGCAGACAGGGCGCCAAAAACATTCAGTACTTC	CASRQGAKNIQYF
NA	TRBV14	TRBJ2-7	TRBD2	TGTGCCAGCAGCCGACGACGAGGACTAGCGGGAGTCCTTTTTAGCCCCGAGCAGTACTTC	CASSRRRGLAGVLFSPEQYF
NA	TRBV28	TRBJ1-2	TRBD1	TGTGCCAGCAGCCAAGGACCACAGGGGAATGGCTACACCTTC	CASSQGPQGNGYTF
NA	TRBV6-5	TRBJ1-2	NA	TGTGCCTCTGTCGGGGGGGCGGATGGCTACACCTTC	CASVGGADGYTF
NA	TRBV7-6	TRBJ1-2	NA	TGTGCCAGCAGCCGGGGGGGGGATAACTATGGCTACACCTTC	CASSRGGDNYGYTF
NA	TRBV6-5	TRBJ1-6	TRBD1	TGTGCCAGCAGTGGACAGGGGGATAATTCACCCCTCCACTTT	CASSGQGDNSPLHF
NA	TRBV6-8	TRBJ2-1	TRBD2	TGTGCCAGCAAAAACCCCGGGACTAGCGGGACTTTTATACGCTACAATGAGCAGTTCTTC	CASKNPGTSGTFIRYNEQFF
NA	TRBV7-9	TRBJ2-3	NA	TGTGCCAGCAGCTCCTCGACTGGCCCGGATACGCAGTATTTT	CASSSSTGPDTQYF
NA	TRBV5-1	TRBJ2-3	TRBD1	TGCGCCAGCAGCTGGGACAGGAACACAGATACGCAGTATTTT	CASSWDRNTDTQYF
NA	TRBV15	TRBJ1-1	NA	TGTGCCACCAGCAGATTAGGGGGGAACACTGAAGCTTTCTTT	CATSRLGGNTEAFF
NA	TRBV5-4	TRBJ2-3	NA	TGTGCCAGCAGCCGAGGACTAAGCACAGATACGCAGTATTTT	CASSRGLSTDTQYF
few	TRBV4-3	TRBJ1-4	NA	TGCGCCAGCAGCCAAAAAGTGGCTCGTCTCTTTAATGAAAAACTGTTTTTT	CASSQKVARLFNEKLFF
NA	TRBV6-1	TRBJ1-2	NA	TGTGCCAGCAGTGAAGCGTGGGTCTATGGCTACACCTTC	CASSEAWVYGYTF
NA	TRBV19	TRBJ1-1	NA	TGTGCCAGTATCCGAGAGGGGACTTGGGCTGAAGCTTTCTTT	CASIREGTWAEAFF
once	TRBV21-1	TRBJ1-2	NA	TGTGCCAGCAGCATCGGGGCAGGGGTGTTCTATGGCTACACCTTC	CASSIGAGVFYGYTF
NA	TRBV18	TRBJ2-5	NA	TGTGCCAGCTCACCACAGGGGTGGTACCAAGAGACCCAGTACTTC	CASSPQGWYQETQYF
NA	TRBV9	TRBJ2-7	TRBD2	TGTGCCAGCAGCGTTGCTAGCGGGAGCTACGAGCAGTACTTC	CASSVASGSYEQYF